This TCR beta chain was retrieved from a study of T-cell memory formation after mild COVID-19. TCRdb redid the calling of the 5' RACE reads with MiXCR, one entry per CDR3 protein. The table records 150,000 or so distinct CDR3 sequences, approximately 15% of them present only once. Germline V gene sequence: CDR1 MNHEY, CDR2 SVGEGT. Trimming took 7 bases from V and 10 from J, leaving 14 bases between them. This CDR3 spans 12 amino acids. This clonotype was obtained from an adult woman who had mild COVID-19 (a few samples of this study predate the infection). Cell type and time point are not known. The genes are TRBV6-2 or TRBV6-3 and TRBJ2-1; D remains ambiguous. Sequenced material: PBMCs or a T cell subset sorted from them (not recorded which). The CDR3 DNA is TGTGCCAGCACCCACGGGTCTAACGAGCAGTTCTTC. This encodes CASTHGSNEQFF.